The 28 T cell receptor beta chains listed next were all sequenced from one sample in a study of cytomegalovirus exposure and HLA in healthy donors. A multiplex PCR was run with 60 Vbeta primers and 13 Jbeta primers. Produced via immunoSEQ multiplex PCR; TCRdb's table is partial and in-frame only. The sample lists approximately 150,000 clones; 87% were seen once. The specimen sequenced was PBMCs. The receptor source for this set is a woman in her 30s in good health and CMV-seronegative.

This chain links TRBV5-1 with TRBJ2-1; TRBD2 aligns across 9 bases. V trimming: 3 bases; J trimming: 0 bases; junction bases outside the gene matches: 4. The CDR3 has 16 residues. CDR1 is SGHRS, CDR2 YFSETQ, per germline. CDR3 loop: CASSSTSGSSYNEQFF. CDR3 sequence (DNA): TGCGCCAGCAGCTCGACTAGCGGCAGCTCCTACAATGAGCAGTTCTTC.

J is TRBJ1-2 and V is TRBV4-3, with D unresolved. Germline CDR1 LGHNA, CDR2 YSLEER. V lost 1 base, J lost 7 bases, and 13 bases lay in between. CDR3 length equals 14 residues. DNA for the CDR3: TGCGCCAGCAGCCAAGGACTGCTTGAAGGTGGCTACACCTTC. It yields the protein CASSQGLLEGGYTF.

The table lists this clone with a count of one. The chain uses TRBV7-2 and TRBJ1-1; D might be TRBD1 (6 bases). Per the germline V gene, CDR1 is SGHTA and CDR2 is FQGNSA. The V end was cut by 5 bases, the J end by 5 bases, with 15 bases between. There are 14 residues in the CDR3. The CDR3 region is CASSRSGGWTEAFF. The CDR3 bases are TGTGCCAGCAGCCGCTCGGGGGGCTGGACTGAAGCTTTCTTT. The whole variable domain, filled in from reference TRBV7-2 and TRBJ1-1, reads GAGVSQSPSNKVTEKGKDVELRCDPISGHTALYWYRQSLGQGLEFLIYFQGNSAPDKSGLPSDRFSAERTGGSVSTLTIQRTQQEDSAVYLCASSRSGGWTEAFFGQGTRLTVV.

The chain uses TRBV30 and TRBJ1-1; the D gene is possibly TRBD1 (5 bases). The CDR3 length is 11 residues. Germline lookup yields CDR1 GTSNPN and CDR2 SVGIG (reference sequence). Trimming pared 3 bases from V and 10 bases from J, leaving 12 bases between. Here the CDR3 reads CAWSPQGGAFF. The DNA of the CDR3 is TGTGCCTGGAGCCCTCAGGGAGGAGCTTTCTTT.

This chain uses TRBV4-1 with TRBJ2-5; D not certain. V was shortened by 1 base and J by 4 bases, with 7 bases between the two germline ends. Germline V gene sequence: CDR1 MGHRA, CDR2 YSYEKL. The CDR3 contains 13 residues. CDR3 loop: CASSQVVVETQYF. Here the CDR3 DNA reads TGCGCCAGCAGCCAAGTAGTAGTAGAGACCCAGTACTTC.

V and J are TRBV5-6 and TRBJ1-2; weak D call: TRBD1 (5 bases). V was pared by 5 bases and J by 4 bases, with 12 bases between. The CDR3 spans 13 residues. The germline gives CDR1 SGHDT, CDR2 YYEEEE. The CDR3: CASRHQGTYGYTF. The CDR3 DNA sequence: TGTGCCAGCAGACATCAGGGTACCTATGGCTACACCTTC.

The chain employs TRBV28 and TRBJ2-7; D gene ambiguous. Trimming took 8 bases from V and 7 from J, leaving 12 bases between them. The CDR3 spans 11 residues. Germline CDR1 MDHEN, CDR2 SYDVKM. The CDR3 sequence: CASSLLVEQYF. CDR3 bases: TGTGCCAGCTCCCTTCTTGTTGAGCAGTACTTC.

V usage is TRBV2 and J usage is TRBJ1-6; TRBD1 matches 9 bases. Germline CDR1 is SNHLY and CDR2 is FYNNEI. The J segment lost 8 bases and the V segment lost 4 bases, leaving 6 bases of the junction unmatched. This CDR3 comprises 15 residues. The CDR3 bases are TGTGCCAGCAGTGGGACAGGGGTAGTTGATTCACCCCTCCACTTT. The encoded protein is CASSGTGVVDSPLHF.

In DNA, the CDR3 is TGTGCCAGCAGTAATCCGACGGGTGAGCAGTTCTTC. As protein: CASSNPTGEQFF. The gene calls are TRBV28 and TRBJ2-1; D gene unclear. This CDR3 spans 12 amino acids. Trimming took off 5 bases at V and 9 bases at J, with 11 bases between the two ends. Germline CDR1 is MDHEN and CDR2 is SYDVKM.

The chain is built from TRBV4-1 and TRBJ2-5; 9 nucleotides align to TRBD1. The J call may be in error: the DNA end matches TRBJ2-7 better. CDR3 size: 20 residues. Looked up from germline, CDR1 is MGHRA and CDR2 is YSYEKL. CDR3: CASSQDSGQGIWPSSYEQYF. The CDR3 bases are TGCGCCAGCAGCCAAGATTCCGGACAGGGGATTTGGCCAAGCTCCTACGAGCAGTACTTC.

V and J are TRBV7-8 and TRBJ2-1, with D possibly being TRBD2 (5 bases). In germline, CDR1 is SGHVS, CDR2 FQNEAQ. Trimming removed 5 bases from V and 6 bases from J, with 17 bases in between. CDR3 length equals 15 residues. This CDR3 reads CASSPHLGRVNEQFF. CDR3 bases: TGTGCCAGCAGCCCCCACCTTGGGCGGGTCAATGAGCAGTTCTTC. Variable domain in full (rest from reference TRBV7-8 and TRBJ2-1): GAGVSQSPRYKVAKRGQDVALRCDPISGHVSLFWYQQALGQGPEFLTYFQNEAQLDKSGLPSDRFFAERPEGSVSTLKIQRTQQEDSAVYLCASSPHLGRVNEQFFGPGTRLTVL.

In this sample, this clone turned up once. V and J are TRBV7-2 and TRBJ2-5; the match to TRBD1 covers 8 bases. The germline V gene has CDR1 SGHTA and CDR2 FQGNSA. CDR3 length equals 15 residues. J gave up 5 bases and V 5 bases, and 10 bases lay outside the gene matches. The chain's CDR3 is CASSPRTGRSETQYF. As DNA, the CDR3 is TGTGCCAGCAGCCCGCGGACAGGGAGGAGTGAGACCCAGTACTTC.

The V and J genes are TRBV5-1 and TRBJ1-2, with 8 nucleotides matching TRBD1. This CDR3 has 14 residues. The V gene end was trimmed by 4 bases and the J gene end by 4 bases; junction bases not matched to a gene: 6. Germline CDR1 reads SGHRS; CDR2 reads YFSETQ. CDR3 coding DNA: TGCGCCAGCAGCGTGACAGGGGAGGGCTATGGCTACACCTTC. This gives the protein CASSVTGEGYGYTF.

This clone was picked up a small number of times. The gene calls are TRBV12-5 and TRBJ2-5; the match to TRBD1 covers 8 bases. Germline assignment: CDR1 LGHNT and CDR2 FRNRAP. The CDR3 runs 19 residues. J gave up 2 bases and V 3 bases, and 17 bases lay outside the gene matches. CDR3 in amino acids: CASGFSTILWDRRQETQYF. For the CDR3, the DNA is TGTGCTAGTGGTTTCTCAACCATCTTATGGGACAGGCGGCAAGAGACCCAGTACTTC.

The V call is TRBV30, the J call TRBJ1-1; D not certain. Trimming left V 8 bases short and J 5 bases short, with 12 bases between. There are 11 residues in the CDR3. Looked up from germline, CDR1 is GTSNPN and CDR2 is SVGIG (reference sequence). This chain's CDR3 is CAGARETEAFF. In DNA form, the CDR3 reads TGTGCCGGTGCCCGGGAGACTGAAGCTTTCTTT. The full variable domain, its missing parts supplied by reference TRBV30 and TRBJ1-1, is SQTIHQWPATLVQPVGSPLSLECTVEGTSNPNLYWYRQAAGRGLQLLFYSVGIGQISSEVPQNLSASRPQDRQFILSSKKLLLSDSGFYLCAGARETEAFFGQGTRLTVV.

This clone was found once. The chain is built from TRBV19 and TRBJ2-5, with 8 bases lining up with TRBD1. V shed 10 bases, J shed 4 bases, and the junction held 5 bases outside the gene matches. CDR1 is LNHDA and CDR2 is SQIVND in the germline V gene (reference sequence). This CDR3 region has 12 residues. CDR3 amino acids: CATGQVPETQYF. The CDR3 region has the DNA TGTGCCACGGGACAGGTTCCAGAGACCCAGTACTTC.

The chain is built from TRBV27 and TRBJ2-1, with 10 bases aligning to TRBD2. V lost 5 bases and J lost 8; bases outside the gene matches: 12. The length of the CDR3 is 16 residues. CDR1 MNHEY and CDR2 SMNVEV come from the germline V gene (reference sequence). CDR3 protein: CASSQGLADKTDEQFF. CDR3 DNA: TGTGCCAGCAGTCAAGGACTAGCGGACAAAACGGATGAGCAGTTCTTC.

This chain links TRBV27 with TRBJ1-2; 8 positions match TRBD1. The CDR3 loop spans 14 amino acids. The germline gives CDR1 MNHEY, CDR2 SMNVEV (reference sequence). Unmatched junction bases numbered 9, after V lost 8 bases and J lost 4 bases. CDR3 coding DNA: TGTGCCAGCGGCTCAGGGGGCGCGTCCTATGGCTACACCTTC. Its translation: CASGSGGASYGYTF.

The chain joins TRBV6-5 to TRBJ2-7; TRBD2 agrees at 15 bases. Germline loops: CDR1 MNHEY, CDR2 SVGAGI. The CDR3 contains 15 residues. The trim removed 5 bases at V and 12 bases at J, leaving 11 bases unmatched. This CDR3 is CASSGTGLAGGPRYF. The CDR3, as DNA: TGTGCCAGCAGTGGGACGGGACTAGCGGGAGGACCGAGGTACTTC.

This clone was seen a few times. The DNA for the CDR3 is TGTGCCTGGAGTGTTGGGGGGGGAAATCAGCCCCAGCATTTT. It is translated as CAWSVGGGNQPQHF. The chain is built from TRBV30 and TRBJ1-5; tentatively, D is TRBD1 (5 bases). V gave up 0 bases and J gave up 4 bases, with 10 bases separating them. Germline CDR1 and CDR2: GTSNPN and SVGIG (reference sequence). This CDR3 has 14 residues.

V gene TRBV28 combines with J gene TRBJ2-7; no reliable D call. This CDR3 spans 15 amino acids. Germline-derived CDR1 and CDR2 are MDHEN and SYDVKM. V lost 8 bases to trimming and J lost 2 bases, with 19 bases between them. The CDR3 loop reads CASATRGRSPYEQYF. CDR3 nucleotides: TGTGCCAGCGCCACCCGCGGCAGATCACCCTACGAGCAGTACTTC.

The V gene is TRBV5-6, the J gene TRBJ2-4, with D possibly TRBD2 on 5 matching bases. V lost 4 bases and J 7 bases, leaving 15 bases between the germline ends. This CDR3 comprises 14 residues. Germline assignment: CDR1 SGHDT and CDR2 YYEEEE. DNA for the CDR3: TGTGCCAGCAGCCCAACGGGGTCCGGGAACATTCAGTACTTC. Translating gives CASSPTGSGNIQYF.

Only one count was recorded for this clone. The chain employs TRBV28 and TRBJ2-3; 8 positions agree with TRBD2. Losses at the gene ends were 3 bases for V and 4 bases for J; bases not matched to a gene: 9. The CDR3 loop spans 16 amino acids. Germline values: CDR1 MDHEN, CDR2 SYDVKM. The CDR3 DNA reads TGTGCCAGCAGTTTCCCCAGCGGGAGAAGCCCAGATACGCAGTATTTT. Protein: CASSFPSGRSPDTQYF.

The gene calls are TRBV13 and TRBJ2-7; 9 positions match TRBD2. The V segment lost 4 bases and the J segment 5 bases; nucleotides outside the gene matches: 12. CDR3 length equals 16 residues. Germline CDR1 reads PRHDT; CDR2 reads FYEKMQ (reference sequence). The CDR3 sequence is CASSWRTGLALNEQYF. In DNA form, the CDR3 reads TGTGCCAGCAGCTGGCGTACGGGACTAGCCCTTAACGAGCAGTACTTC.

V gene TRBV11-2 combines with J gene TRBJ1-4; D not resolved. Trimming removed 3 bases at V and 2 bases at J, with 16 bases between. Germline V gene lookup returns CDR1 SGHAT and CDR2 FQNNGV. The CDR3 loop spans 17 amino acids. The CDR3: CASSLSGSGLTNEKLFF. CDR3 DNA sequence: TGTGCCAGCAGCTTGTCCGGGTCTGGGTTGACTAATGAAAAACTGTTTTTT. The full variable domain, its missing parts supplied by reference TRBV11-2 and TRBJ1-4, is EAGVAQSPRYKIIEKRQSVAFWCNPISGHATLYWYQQILGQGPKLLIQFQNNGVVDDSQLPKDRFSAERLKGVDSTLKIQPAKLEDSAVYLCASSLSGSGLTNEKLFFGSGTQLSVL.

V is TRBV2 and J is TRBJ2-3, with TRBD2 matching over 16 bases. Germline CDR1 is SNHLY and CDR2 is FYNNEI. J gave up 7 bases and V 6 bases, and 4 bases lay outside the gene matches. The CDR3 totals 15 residues. This CDR3 reads CASSGTSGGANTQYF. In DNA form, the CDR3 reads TGTGCCAGCAGCGGGACTAGCGGGGGGGCGAATACGCAGTATTTT. Using reference TRBV2 and TRBJ2-3 for the parts outside the CDR3, the full variable domain is EPEVTQTPSHQVTQMGQEVILRCVPISNHLYFYWYRQILGQKVEFLVSFYNNEISEKSEIFDDQFSVERPDGSNFTLKIRSTKLEDSAMYFCASSGTSGGANTQYFGPGTRLTVL.

This clone came up once. The gene calls are TRBV28 and TRBJ2-5; tentative D call: TRBD2 (5 bases). CDR1 MDHEN and CDR2 SYDVKM come from the germline V gene. The V end was cut by 7 bases, the J end by 4 bases, with 22 bases between. This CDR3 has 16 residues. For the CDR3, the DNA is TGTGCCAGCACCCCTTTTGGTGGGAGCGTGGGAGAGACCCAGTACTTC. Amino acids: CASTPFGGSVGETQYF.

V and J are TRBV7-9 and TRBJ2-5, with TRBD2 as a possible D gene (5 bases). The last part of the DNA fits TRBJ2-7 better; the J call may be wrong. This CDR3 has 13 residues. Germline lookup yields CDR1 SEHNR and CDR2 FQNEAQ (reference sequence). DNA of the CDR3: TGTGCCAGCAGCTCGGAGGAAACTTACGAGCAGTACTTC. This translates into CASSSEETYEQYF.